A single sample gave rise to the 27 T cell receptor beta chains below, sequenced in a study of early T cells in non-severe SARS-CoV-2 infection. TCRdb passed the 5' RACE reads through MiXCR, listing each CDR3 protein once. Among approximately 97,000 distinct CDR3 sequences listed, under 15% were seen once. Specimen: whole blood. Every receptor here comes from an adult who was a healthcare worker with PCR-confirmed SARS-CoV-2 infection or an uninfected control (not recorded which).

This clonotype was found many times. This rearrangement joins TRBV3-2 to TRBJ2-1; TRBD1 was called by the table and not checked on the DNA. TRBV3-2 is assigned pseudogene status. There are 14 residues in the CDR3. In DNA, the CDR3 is TGTGCCAGCCCACTGGACAGCCACTACAATGAGCAGTTCTTC. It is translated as CASPLDSHYNEQFF.

The CDR3 DNA reads as TGTGCCAGCAGCTTAGTTCATGGGGCTGGGACTGAAGCTTTCTTT. This gives the protein CASSLVHGAGTEAFF. This rearrangement joins TRBV11-3 to TRBJ1-1, with TRBD1 as a possible D gene (5 bases). Germline-derived CDR1 and CDR2 are SGHNT and YENEEA. Trimming cost V 1 base and J 5 bases, with 14 bases left between them. The CDR3 has 15 amino acids.

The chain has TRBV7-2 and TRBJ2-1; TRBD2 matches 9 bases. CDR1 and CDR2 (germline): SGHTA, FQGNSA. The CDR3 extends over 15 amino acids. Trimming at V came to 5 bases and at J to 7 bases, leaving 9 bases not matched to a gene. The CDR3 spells CASSRAGGRGNEQFF. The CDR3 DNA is TGTGCCAGCAGCCGCGCGGGAGGGCGAGGGAATGAGCAGTTCTTC.

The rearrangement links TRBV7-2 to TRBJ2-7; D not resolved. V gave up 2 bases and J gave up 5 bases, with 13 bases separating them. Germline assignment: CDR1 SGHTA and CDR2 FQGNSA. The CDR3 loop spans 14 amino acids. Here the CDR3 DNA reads TGTGCCAGCAGCTTAAGTGAACTCGCCAACGAGCAGTACTTC. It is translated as CASSLSELANEQYF.

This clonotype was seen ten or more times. CDR3 DNA sequence: TGTGCCTGGAGTGTTGGCAGGGTCTACGAGCAGTACTTC. Its translation is CAWSVGRVYEQYF. This rearrangement joins TRBV30 to TRBJ2-7, with D tentatively TRBD1 (5 bases). With 0 bases removed from V and 3 bases from J, the gap between germline ends came to 9 bases. The germline gives CDR1 GTSNPN, CDR2 SVGIG (reference sequence). This CDR3 has 13 residues.

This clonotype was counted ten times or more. The CDR3 sequence is CASSQAGGVSTEAFF. DNA of the CDR3: TGCGCCAGCAGCCAGGCGGGGGGCGTTAGCACTGAAGCTTTCTTT. The chain uses TRBV4-1 and TRBJ1-1; D perhaps matches TRBD1 (6 bases). In germline, CDR1 is MGHRA, CDR2 YSYEKL. V lost 3 bases and J 4 bases, leaving 15 bases between the germline ends. This CDR3 has 15 residues.

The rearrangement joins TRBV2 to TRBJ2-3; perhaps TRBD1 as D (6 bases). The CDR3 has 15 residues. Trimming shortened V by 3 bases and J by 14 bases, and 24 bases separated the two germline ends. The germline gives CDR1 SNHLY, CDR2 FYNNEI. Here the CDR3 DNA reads TGTGCCAGCAGTGATCTCAGGGGCAGAGAATTACGCATGTATTTT. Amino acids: CASSDLRGRELRMYF. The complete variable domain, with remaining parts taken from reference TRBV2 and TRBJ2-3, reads EPEVTQTPSHQVTQMGQEVILRCVPISNHLYFYWYRQILGQKVEFLVSFYNNEISEKSEIFDDQFSVERPDGSNFTLKIRSTKLEDSAMYFCASSDLRGRELRMYFGPGTRLTVL.

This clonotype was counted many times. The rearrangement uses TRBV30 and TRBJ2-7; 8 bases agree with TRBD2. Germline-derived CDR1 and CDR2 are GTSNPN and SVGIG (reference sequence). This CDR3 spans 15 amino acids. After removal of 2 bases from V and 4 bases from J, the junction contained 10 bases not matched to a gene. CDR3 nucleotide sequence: TGTGCCTGGAGTCGAAGCGGGAGCCTGAATTACGAGCAGTACTTC. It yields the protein CAWSRSGSLNYEQYF.

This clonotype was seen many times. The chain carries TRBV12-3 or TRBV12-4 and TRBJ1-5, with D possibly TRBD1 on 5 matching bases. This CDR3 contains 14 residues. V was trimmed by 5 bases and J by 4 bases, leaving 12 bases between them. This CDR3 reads CASSPGTQNQPQHF. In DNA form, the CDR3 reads TGTGCCAGCAGTCCAGGGACCCAGAATCAGCCCCAGCATTTT.

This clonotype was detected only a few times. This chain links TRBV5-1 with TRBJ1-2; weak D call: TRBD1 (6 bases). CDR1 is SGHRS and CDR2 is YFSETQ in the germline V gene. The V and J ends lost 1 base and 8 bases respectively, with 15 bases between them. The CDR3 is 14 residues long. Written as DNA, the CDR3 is TGCGCCAGCAGCTTGCCAGGGGCGGCCTGGGGCTACACCTTC. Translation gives CASSLPGAAWGYTF.

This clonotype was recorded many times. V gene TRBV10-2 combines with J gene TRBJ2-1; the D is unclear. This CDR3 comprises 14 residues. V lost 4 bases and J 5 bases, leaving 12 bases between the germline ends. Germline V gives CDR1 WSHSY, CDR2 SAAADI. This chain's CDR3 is CASSVLVMNNEQFF. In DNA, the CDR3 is TGCGCCAGCAGTGTCCTCGTTATGAACAATGAGCAGTTCTTC.

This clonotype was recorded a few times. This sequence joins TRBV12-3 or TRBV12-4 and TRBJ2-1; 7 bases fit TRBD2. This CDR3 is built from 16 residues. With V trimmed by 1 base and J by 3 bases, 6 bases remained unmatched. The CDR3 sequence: CASSLGMGLNYNEQFF. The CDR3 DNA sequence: TGTGCCAGCAGTTTAGGCATGGGACTAAACTACAATGAGCAGTTCTTC.

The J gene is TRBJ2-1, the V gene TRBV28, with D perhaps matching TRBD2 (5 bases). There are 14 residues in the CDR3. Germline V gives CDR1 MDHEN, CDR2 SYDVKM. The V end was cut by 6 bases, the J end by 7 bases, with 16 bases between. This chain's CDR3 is CASSPEGWGNEQFF. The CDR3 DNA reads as TGTGCCAGCAGCCCAGAGGGATGGGGTAATGAGCAGTTCTTC. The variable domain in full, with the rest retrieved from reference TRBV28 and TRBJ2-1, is DVKVTQSSRYLVKRTGEKVFLECVQDMDHENMFWYRQDPGLGLRLIYFSYDVKMKEKGDIPEGYSVSREKKERFSLILESASTNQTSMYLCASSPEGWGNEQFFGPGTRLTVL.

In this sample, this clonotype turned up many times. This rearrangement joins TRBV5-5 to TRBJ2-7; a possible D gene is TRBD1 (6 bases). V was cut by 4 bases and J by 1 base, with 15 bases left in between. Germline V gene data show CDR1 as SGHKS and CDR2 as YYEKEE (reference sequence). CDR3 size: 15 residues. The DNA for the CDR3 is TGTGCCAGCAGCCGAACGGGACATTCGTCCTACGAGCAGTACTTC. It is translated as CASSRTGHSSYEQYF.

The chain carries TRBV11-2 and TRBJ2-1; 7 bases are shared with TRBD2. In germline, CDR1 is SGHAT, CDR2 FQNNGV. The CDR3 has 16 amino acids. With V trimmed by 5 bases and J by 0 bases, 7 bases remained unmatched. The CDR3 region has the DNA TGTGCCAGCAGCACAAGCGGGATAAGCTCCTACAATGAGCAGTTCTTC. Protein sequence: CASSTSGISSYNEQFF.

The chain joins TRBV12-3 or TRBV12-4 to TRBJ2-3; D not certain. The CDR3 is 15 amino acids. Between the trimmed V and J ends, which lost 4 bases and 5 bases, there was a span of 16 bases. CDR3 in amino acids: CASSSIGCSRDTQYF. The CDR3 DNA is TGTGCCAGCAGTTCAATCGGGTGCTCCAGAGATACGCAGTATTTT.

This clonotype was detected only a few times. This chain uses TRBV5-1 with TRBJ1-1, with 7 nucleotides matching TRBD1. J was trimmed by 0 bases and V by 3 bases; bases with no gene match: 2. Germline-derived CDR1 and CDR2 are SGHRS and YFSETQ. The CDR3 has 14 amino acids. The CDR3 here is CASSWGQMNTEAFF. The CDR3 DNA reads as TGCGCCAGCAGCTGGGGACAGATGAACACTGAAGCTTTCTTT. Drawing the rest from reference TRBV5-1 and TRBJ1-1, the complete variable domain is KAGVTQTPRYLIKTRGQQVTLSCSPISGHRSVSWYQQTPGQGLQFLFEYFSETQRNKGNFPGRFSGRQFSNSRSEMNVSTLELGDSALYLCASSWGQMNTEAFFGQGTRLTVV.

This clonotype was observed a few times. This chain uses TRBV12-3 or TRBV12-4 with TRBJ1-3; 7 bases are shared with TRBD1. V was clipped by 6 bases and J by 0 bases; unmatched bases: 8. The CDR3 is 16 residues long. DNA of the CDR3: TGTGCCAGCAGAACAGGGACAGTCGTCTCTGGAAACACCATATATTTT. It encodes CASRTGTVVSGNTIYF.

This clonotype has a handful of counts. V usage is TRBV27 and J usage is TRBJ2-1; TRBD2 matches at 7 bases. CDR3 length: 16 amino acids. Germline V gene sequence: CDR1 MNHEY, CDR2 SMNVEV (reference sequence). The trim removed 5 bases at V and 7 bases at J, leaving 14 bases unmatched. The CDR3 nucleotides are TGTGCCAGCAGTCTCCTGGGGAGCGGGATATATAATGAGCAGTTCTTC. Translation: CASSLLGSGIYNEQFF.

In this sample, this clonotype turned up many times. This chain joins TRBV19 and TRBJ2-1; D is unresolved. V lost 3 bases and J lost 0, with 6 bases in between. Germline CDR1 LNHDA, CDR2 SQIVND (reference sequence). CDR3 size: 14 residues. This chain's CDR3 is CASSMGPSYNEQFF. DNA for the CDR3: TGTGCCAGTAGTATGGGCCCCTCCTACAATGAGCAGTTCTTC.

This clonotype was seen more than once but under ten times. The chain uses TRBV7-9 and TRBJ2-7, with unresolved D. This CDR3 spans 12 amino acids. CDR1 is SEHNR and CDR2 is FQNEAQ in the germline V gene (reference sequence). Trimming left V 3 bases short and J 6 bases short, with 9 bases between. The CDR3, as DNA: TGTGCCAGCAGCTTCGCTACTGGCGAGCAGTACTTC. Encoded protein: CASSFATGEQYF.

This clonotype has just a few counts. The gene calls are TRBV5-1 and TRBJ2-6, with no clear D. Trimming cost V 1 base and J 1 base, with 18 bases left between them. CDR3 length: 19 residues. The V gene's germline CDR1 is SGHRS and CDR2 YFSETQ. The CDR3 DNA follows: TGCGCCAGCAGCTTGCAAGACTTTCCCTCTAGGTCTGGGGCCAACGTCCTGACTTTC. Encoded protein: CASSLQDFPSRSGANVLTF. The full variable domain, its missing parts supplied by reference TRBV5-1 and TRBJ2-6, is KAGVTQTPRYLIKTRGQQVTLSCSPISGHRSVSWYQQTPGQGLQFLFEYFSETQRNKGNFPGRFSGRQFSNSRSEMNVSTLELGDSALYLCASSLQDFPSRSGANVLTFGAGSRLTVL.

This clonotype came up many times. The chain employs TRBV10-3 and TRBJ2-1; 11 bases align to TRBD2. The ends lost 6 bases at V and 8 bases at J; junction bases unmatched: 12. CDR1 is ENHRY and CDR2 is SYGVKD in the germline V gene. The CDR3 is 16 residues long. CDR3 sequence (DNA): TGTGCCATCAGCCGAACCACTAGCGGGAGAGGCGATGAGCAGTTCTTC. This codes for CAISRTTSGRGDEQFF.

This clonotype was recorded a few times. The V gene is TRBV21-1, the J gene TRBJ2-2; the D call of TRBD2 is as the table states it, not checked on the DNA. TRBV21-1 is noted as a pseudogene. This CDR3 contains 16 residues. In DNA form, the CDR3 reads TGTGCCAGCAGCGTCTGCCCTCTGCCGAACACCGGGGAGCTGTTTTTT. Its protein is CASSVCPLPNTGELFF.

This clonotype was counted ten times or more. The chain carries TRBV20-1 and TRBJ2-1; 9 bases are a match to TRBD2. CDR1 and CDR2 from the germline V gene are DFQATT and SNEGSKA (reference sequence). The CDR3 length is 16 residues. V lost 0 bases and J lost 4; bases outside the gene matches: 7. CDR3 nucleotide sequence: TGCAGTGCTAGAGATCTCCGCGGGAGGGAGTACAATGAGCAGTTCTTC. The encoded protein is CSARDLRGREYNEQFF.

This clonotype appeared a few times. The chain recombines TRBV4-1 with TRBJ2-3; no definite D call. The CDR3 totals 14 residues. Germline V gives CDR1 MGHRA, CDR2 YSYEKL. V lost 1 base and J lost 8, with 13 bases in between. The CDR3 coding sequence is TGCGCCAGCAGCCAAGTCCTTACCGACTCTACGCAGTATTTT. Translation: CASSQVLTDSTQYF.

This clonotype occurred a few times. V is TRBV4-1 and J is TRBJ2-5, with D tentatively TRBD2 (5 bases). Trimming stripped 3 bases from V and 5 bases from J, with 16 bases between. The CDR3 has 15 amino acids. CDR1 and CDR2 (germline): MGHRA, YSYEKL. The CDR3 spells CASSHVRSGWETQYF. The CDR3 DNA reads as TGCGCCAGCAGCCACGTCCGATCGGGGTGGGAGACCCAGTACTTC.